The entry that follows covers one TCR beta chain sequence. What this receptor recognizes is not known. These data belong to a study of monozygotic twins with inflammatory bowel disease (dated by TCRdb to the late 2010s). Regarding the complete study: The complete study included some 28 monozygotic twin pairs: 19 IBD-discordant Danish pairs and nine German pairs, of which four were IBD-concordant and five were IBD-discordant. Disease-associated traits were sought mainly through comparisons between IBD patients and their genetically identical healthy co-twins within discordant pairs. Each individual had, on average, about 151 000 unique TCRalpha sequences and 181 000 unique TCRbeta sequences available for analysis. The paper's findings and limits, for the study overall: Compared with healthy twins, IBD patients had fewer clonotypes in common with other individuals, a difference most pronounced in patients showing signs of disease activity. Because patients received different immunosuppressive treatments, the repertoires may have picked up extra background noise and variability between individuals. The analysis was unable to tell apart different T cell subtypes. No single strong signal or clonotype linked to IBD turned up in the results, so the idea that one exists was not supported. A decrease in TCRbeta repertoire diversity, as measured by inverse Simpson index, was observed in IBD patients compared with their healthy co-twins. Repertoire similarity did not differ between concordant and discordant twins, which could be due to limited statistical power.

Library creation used 5' RACE. Preparation of each TCR library used roughly 3.5 ug of total RNA. For each sample, cDNA synthesis was carried out in eight separate reactions using SMARTScribe reverse transcriptase. During cDNA synthesis, template switching was used to introduce unique molecular identifiers that contained a 6-nucleotide sample barcode. Amplification of TCRalpha and TCRbeta cDNA involved two nested PCRs of 16 and 9 cycles, and each PCR was followed by bead purification. Before amplification, the cDNA was both treated with uracil DNA-glycosylase and purified with the QIAquick PCR purification kit. The second PCR added Illumina TruSeq-compatible adapters along with sample-specific barcodes. TapeStation and Qubit were used to check library quality and concentration, and 4.5 to 5 ng of each library was pooled. The pooled libraries were sequenced with 2 x 100 bp reads and custom sequencing primers on an Illumina HiSeq2500 single-index Rapid Run. Regarding the original processing steps: MiGEC version 1.2.6 was used for UMI-based consensus assembly, which corrected PCR and sequencing errors. MiXCR version 2.1.1 was used for V(D)J alignment, clonotype assembly and CDR3 extraction. To normalise gene usage, clonotype sharing and MAIT/NKT TCR abundance, the analysis used the top 1000, 10 000 and 20 000 clonotypes per sample. Diversity was computed as the inverse Simpson index with the vegan R package after downsampling to 27 000 UMIs. Paired Mann-Whitney U tests on discordant twin pairs were used, with Benjamini-Hochberg multiple-testing correction. Each CDR3 protein sequence appears as one entry after TCRdb reprocessed the reads, and no DNA is included. None of the V and J calls come from the authors' own analysis; TCRdb made them. This sample's table carries fewer than 350,000 distinct CDR3 sequences. Approximately 2% of the sample comes from the top ten.

The germline V gene encodes CDR1 SSHAT and CDR2 FNYEAQ (reference sequence). Including cysteine and phenylalanine, the CDR3 has 13 amino acids. DNA for this receptor is not on file. An approximately 2.5 ml peripheral blood sample was drawn into PAXgene tubes per donor and stored at -80°C. Total RNA was isolated from whole blood with the PAXgene blood miRNA kit on an automated QIAcube, without T cell sorting. Peripheral blood from monozygotic twin pairs who were concordant or discordant for inflammatory bowel disease underwent deep TCRalpha and TCRbeta repertoire profiling using unique molecular barcoding. For every twin pair, smoking habits were documented, and each individual was categorised as a current, former or never smoker.

This chain is built from TRBV7-7 and TRBJ1-6. Sequenced sample: blood. The source is a human donor with ulcerative colitis or Crohn's disease, or a healthy co-twin of an affected twin (not recorded which). The CDR3 here reads CASSLRTDSPLHF.